A single sample is the source of the 12 T cell receptor beta chains below, sequenced in a study of blood T cells in healthy people across ages. Then a second PCR, running about 6 to 11 cycles, was carried out with a sample-barcoded 5' primer and a J-beta primer mix. TCRdb independently ran MiXCR on the 5' RACE reads; one entry per CDR3 protein. This repertoire shows around 400,000 distinct CDR3 sequences, roughly half found once; its top ten account for about 54%. The sample taken for sequencing was blood. The origin of the receptors is a man aged 60 to 69 in good health.

There are a few counts of this clonotype. This chain links TRBV11-2 with TRBJ2-1; D gene ambiguous. The CDR3 sequence is 11 residues long. V lost 5 bases and J 8 bases, leaving 7 bases between the germline ends. Germline V gene sequence: CDR1 SGHAT, CDR2 FQNNGV. The CDR3 nucleotides are TGTGCCAGCAGCCCCAGATATGAGCAGTTCTTC. It is translated as CASSPRYEQFF.

This chain connects TRBV29-1 to TRBJ2-1; D possibly uses TRBD1 or TRBD2 (5 bases each). This CDR3 is 13 amino acids long. The germline V and J ends were trimmed by 4 bases and 4 bases, with 11 bases remaining between them. Germline V gene sequence: CDR1 SQVTM, CDR2 ANQGSEA. The CDR3 sequence: CSVVGDGYNEQFF. As DNA, the CDR3 is TGCAGCGTTGTGGGGGACGGATACAATGAGCAGTTCTTC.

The chain employs TRBV6-5 and TRBJ1-5; D not certain. V dropped 5 bases and J dropped 5 bases, with 10 bases sitting between them. Germline CDR1 is MNHEY and CDR2 is SVGAGI. The CDR3 spans 13 residues. The CDR3 bases are TGTGCCAGCAGTGACGACGGGTATCAGCCCCAGCATTTT. Translated, it gives CASSDDGYQPQHF.

V usage is TRBV3-1 and J usage is TRBJ1-6, with 7 bases identical to TRBD1. This CDR3 is 13 amino acids long. Trimming cost V 7 bases and J 7 bases; bases outside gene matches: 4. Germline CDR1 is LGHDT and CDR2 is YNNKEL (reference sequence). Here the CDR3 DNA reads TGTGCCAGCAACTTCAGGGGGAATTCACCCCTCCACTTT. Residues: CASNFRGNSPLHF.

CDR3 nucleotides: TGTGCCAGCAGCCCCCAAACCTACGAGCAGTACTTC. This encodes CASSPQTYEQYF. The genes are TRBV7-2 and TRBJ2-7, with no clear D. The length of the CDR3 is 12 residues. The V gene lost 5 bases and the J gene lost 2 bases, with 7 bases spanning the gap. Germline V gene sequence: CDR1 SGHTA, CDR2 FQGNSA.

This clonotype was detected only a few times. This sequence joins TRBV4-3 and TRBJ1-2, with 9 nucleotides matching TRBD1. The length of the CDR3 is 16 residues. CDR1 is LGHNA, CDR2 YSLEER, per germline. The V and J ends lost 1 base and 5 bases, in that order; junction bases with no gene match: 8. The CDR3 coding sequence is TGCGCCAGCAGCCAAGCCCTACAGGGGGCATTTTATGGCTACACCTTC. Residues: CASSQALQGAFYGYTF.

J is TRBJ2-7 and V is TRBV20-1; D gene unclear. Trimming cost V 1 base and J 7 bases, with 11 bases left between them. This CDR3 is 12 amino acids long. The germline V gene encodes CDR1 DFQATT and CDR2 SNEGSKA (reference sequence). The DNA of the CDR3 is TGCAGTGCTAGAGTCGGTCAACGGGAGCAGTACTTC. Encoded protein: CSARVGQREQYF.

J is TRBJ2-5 and V is TRBV6-5; D ambiguous. This CDR3 has 13 residues. The germline V gene encodes CDR1 MNHEY and CDR2 SVGAGI. The V and J ends lost 2 bases and 3 bases respectively, with 7 bases between them. In DNA, the CDR3 is TGTGCCAGCAGTTACGCTAAGAAAGAGACCCAGTACTTC. Protein sequence: CASSYAKKETQYF.

The chain uses TRBV28 and TRBJ2-7, with 14 bases matching TRBD2. The V gene's germline CDR1 is MDHEN and CDR2 SYDVKM. V lost 6 bases and J lost 1; bases outside the gene matches: 5. This CDR3 has 16 residues. Written as DNA, the CDR3 is TGTGCCAGCAGCCCGGGACTAGCGGGAGTATCCTACGAGCAGTACTTC. Encoded protein: CASSPGLAGVSYEQYF.

The chain joins TRBV12-3 or TRBV12-4 to TRBJ2-5, with D possibly being TRBD1 (5 bases). The end of the DNA fits TRBJ2-7 better, so the J call may be wrong. The CDR3 runs to 14 residues. Written as DNA, the CDR3 is TGTGCCAGCAGCTTCCGAGGACACACCTACGAGCAGTACTTC. It encodes CASSFRGHTYEQYF.

This clonotype was observed a few times. The chain employs TRBV6-1 and TRBJ1-2, with no clear D. Trimming left V 5 bases short and J 1 base short, with 8 bases between. Per the germline V gene, CDR1 is MNHNS and CDR2 is SASEGT. The CDR3 has 13 amino acids. The CDR3 loop reads CASSLRDNYGYTF. For the CDR3, the DNA is TGTGCCAGCAGTCTCCGGGATAACTATGGCTACACCTTC.

This chain links TRBV7-9 with TRBJ2-3, with TRBD2 matching over 8 bases. CDR3 length: 15 residues. From germline, CDR1 is SEHNR and CDR2 FQNEAQ (reference sequence). V trimming: 6 bases; J trimming: 3 bases; junction bases outside the gene matches: 8. CDR3 in amino acids: CASRRAGVRTDTQYF. As DNA, the CDR3 is TGTGCCAGCAGACGAGCGGGAGTGAGGACAGATACGCAGTATTTT.